Below, 8 T cell receptor beta chains from the same sample are listed, as sequenced in a study of blood T cell repertoires in COVID-19. Assay: immunoSEQ multiplex PCR; the TCRdb copy retains only in-frame clones and omits some. The sample lists 200,000 to 250,000 clones, approximately 83% occurring once. Material: peripheral blood. All receptors come from a woman in her twenties or thirties who had recovered from COVID-19.

The chain has TRBV18 and TRBJ1-1, with D maybe TRBD1 (6 bases). The ends were cut back, 2 bases at V and 4 bases at J, with 23 bases in the middle. CDR3 length: 18 amino acids. Germline V gene lookup returns CDR1 KGHSH and CDR2 LQKENI. The CDR3 protein is CASSPKGKQGVMFTEAFF. CDR3 DNA sequence: TGTGCCAGCTCACCAAAAGGAAAACAGGGTGTTATGTTCACTGAAGCTTTCTTT.

The V and J genes are TRBV6-5 and TRBJ1-1; D is ambiguous. This CDR3 comprises 13 residues. The germline V gene encodes CDR1 MNHEY and CDR2 SVGAGI. V was pared by 5 bases and J by 2 bases, with 9 bases between. This CDR3 is CASSRQVNTEAFF. The CDR3 DNA is TGTGCCAGCAGTAGGCAGGTCAACACTGAAGCTTTCTTT.

The V call is TRBV5-4, the J call TRBJ2-3; TRBD2 aligns across 9 bases. With 4 bases clipped from V and 3 bases from J, the junction kept 6 bases outside the gene matches. This CDR3 contains 15 residues. Germline values: CDR1 SGHNT, CDR2 YYREEE (reference sequence). The CDR3 nucleotides are TGTGCCAGCAGCGGGGGCGGGGGGGCGACAGATACGCAGTATTTT. This codes for CASSGGGGATDTQYF.

CDR3 DNA: TGTGCCAGTAGTATGTTGATTAGAGAGGGGGGGAATGAGCAGTTCTTC. This encodes CASSMLIREGGNEQFF. The chain is built from TRBV19 and TRBJ2-1, with D tentatively TRBD2 (7 bases). CDR1 LNHDA and CDR2 SQIVND come from the germline V gene (reference sequence). With 3 bases removed from V and 7 bases from J, the gap between germline ends came to 19 bases. CDR3 length equals 16 residues.

This chain uses TRBV19 with TRBJ1-6, with D perhaps TRBD1 (5 bases). This CDR3 has 16 residues. V was clipped by 5 bases and J by 7 bases, with 18 bases between them. Germline CDR1 is LNHDA and CDR2 is SQIVND (reference sequence). The CDR3 reads CASSEGRGMWNSPLHF. CDR3 sequence (DNA): TGTGCCAGTAGTGAAGGGAGGGGAATGTGGAATTCACCCCTCCACTTT. The entire variable domain, with the rest obtained from reference TRBV19 and TRBJ1-6, is as follows: DGGITQSPKYLFRKEGQNVTLSCEQNLNHDAMYWYRQDPGQGLRLIYYSQIVNDFQKGDIAEGYSVSREKKESFPLTVTSAQKNPTAFYLCASSEGRGMWNSPLHFGNGTRLTVT.

V and J are TRBV6-2 or TRBV6-3 and TRBJ2-7; D is unresolved. The ends were cut back, 7 bases at V and 2 bases at J, with 15 bases in the middle. The CDR3 totals 14 residues. CDR1 is MNHEY, CDR2 SVGEGT, per germline. CDR3 DNA sequence: TGTGCCAGCACCCCCCGCCGGGTCGCCTACGAGCAGTACTTC. It translates to CASTPRRVAYEQYF.

This rearrangement joins TRBV6-5 to TRBJ2-5, with D possibly matching TRBD2 (7 bases). Trimming left V 7 bases short and J 4 bases short, with 19 bases between. Germline V gene data show CDR1 as MNHEY and CDR2 as SVGAGI. The CDR3 contains 15 residues. This CDR3 is CASTDSLGGPETQYF. Here the CDR3 DNA reads TGTGCCAGCACGGATTCCCTGGGGGGGCCAGAGACCCAGTACTTC.

The chain joins TRBV6-1 to TRBJ2-4, with 7 positions matching TRBD1. The trim removed 1 base at V and 6 bases at J, leaving 0 bases unmatched. The length of the CDR3 is 13 residues. The V gene's germline CDR1 is MNHNS and CDR2 SASEGT. The CDR3: CASSEGQGNIQYF. CDR3 nucleotide sequence: TGTGCCAGCAGTGAAGGACAGGGAAACATTCAGTACTTC.